This T cell receptor (beta chain) emerged from a study of T cells in localized non-small cell lung cancer. About this clone: Its antigen is unknown.

Trimming took 7 bases from V and 0 from J, leaving 13 bases between them. The CDR3 has 15 amino acids. CDR1 is SGHTA and CDR2 is FQGNSA in the germline V gene. TCRdb's table, derived via immunoSEQ multiplex PCR, lists solely in-frame clones and lacks some. The sample includes about 43,000 clones, 91% of them seen just once. General study findings and limits: Across samples, adjacent lung featured a median around 55 of the top 100 tumor clones. Peak T cell clonality was found in uninvolved adjacent lung, exceeding tumor. Sequencing covered just one tumor region, so heterogeneity cannot be ruled out. An association was observed between higher blood T cell density and longer overall survival.

The clonotype was recovered from a woman aged 40 to 75 with stage II lung adenocarcinoma. The V call is TRBV7-2, the J call TRBJ1-5; D uncertain. This specimen was PBMCs, taken before any cancer treatment. The CDR3 reads CASTQDLSSNQPQHF. CDR3 DNA: TGTGCCAGCACCCAGGACCTGTCTAGCAATCAGCCCCAGCATTTT.